The clone carrying this TCR beta chain was recorded a few times. Its target is not known. This specimen comes from a study of identical twins. Study results and caveats: Out-of-frame TCR alpha sharing in monozygotic twins exceeded recombination model predictions. For out-of-frame alpha sequences shared by twins, low generation probability was in excess.

This CDR3 contains 21 residues. Germline V gives CDR1 SGHDT, CDR2 YYEEEE. Losses at the gene ends were 0 bases for V and 1 base for J; bases not matched to a gene: 20. Template switching introduced a universal primer site, and the cDNA bore unique molecular identifiers. Each CDR3 protein is one row after TCRdb ran MiXCR on the 5' RACE reads. The top ten hold approximately 0.89% of the sample, which has some 660,000 distinct CDR3 sequences, over 8.5% seen once. The data also belong to a second study, concerning yellow fever vaccine responses in identical twins.

The sequence derives from a woman under 30 in good health. Sequenced sample: PBMCs. This chain uses TRBV5-6 with TRBJ2-3, with 7 bases fitting TRBD1. The chain's CDR3 is CASSLAGRQGVNLFGTDTQYF. The CDR3 DNA reads TGTGCCAGCAGCTTGGCCGGAAGGCAGGGGGTGAATCTTTTCGGCACAGATACGCAGTATTTT.